This T cell receptor beta chain was captured in a study of blood T cell repertoires in COVID-19. Only in-frame clones appear in the TCRdb table, and some are missing; sequencing was by immunoSEQ multiplex PCR. This table holds 100,000 to 150,000 clones, around 80% found once. Trimming took 5 bases from V and 0 from J, leaving 5 bases between them. CDR3 length equals 13 residues. The germline V gene encodes CDR1 SEHNR and CDR2 FQNEAQ (reference sequence). The TCR was taken from an elderly man with active or convalescent COVID-19. The chain employs TRBV7-9 and TRBJ1-3; D uncertain. Sequenced material: peripheral blood. The CDR3 spells CASSDNSGNTIYF. The CDR3 bases are TGTGCCAGCAGCGACAACTCTGGAAACACCATATATTTT.